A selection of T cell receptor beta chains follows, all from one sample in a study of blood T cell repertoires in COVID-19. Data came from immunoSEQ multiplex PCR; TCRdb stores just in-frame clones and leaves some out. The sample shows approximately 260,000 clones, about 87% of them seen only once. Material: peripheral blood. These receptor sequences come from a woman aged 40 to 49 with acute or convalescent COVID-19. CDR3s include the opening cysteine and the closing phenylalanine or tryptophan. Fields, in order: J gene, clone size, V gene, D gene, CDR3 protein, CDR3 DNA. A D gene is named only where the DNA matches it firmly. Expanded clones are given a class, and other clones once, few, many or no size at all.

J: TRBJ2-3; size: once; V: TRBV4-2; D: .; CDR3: CASSQETLTDTQYF; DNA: TGTGCCAGCAGCCAAGAGACTCTCACAGATACGCAGTATTTT
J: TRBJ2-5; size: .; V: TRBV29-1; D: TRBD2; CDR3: CSVEGTSGGGLGETQYF; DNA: TGCAGCGTTGAAGGGACTAGCGGGGGGGGCCTCGGAGAGACCCAGTACTTC
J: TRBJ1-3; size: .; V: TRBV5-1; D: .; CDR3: CASSLGQGGNTIYF; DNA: TGCGCCAGCAGCTTGGGGCAGGGTGGAAACACCATATATTTT
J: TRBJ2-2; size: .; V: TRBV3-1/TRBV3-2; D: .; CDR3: CASSQNIGTGELFF; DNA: TGTGCCAGCAGCCAAAATATCGGCACCGGGGAGCTGTTTTTT
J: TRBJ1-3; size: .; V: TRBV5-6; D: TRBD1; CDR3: CASSSQGVASGNTIYF; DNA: TGTGCCAGCAGCTCCCAGGGGGTAGCCTCCGGAAACACCATATATTTT
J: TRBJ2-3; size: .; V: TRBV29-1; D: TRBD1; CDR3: CSVWMTGSTDTQYF; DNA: TGCAGCGTCTGGATGACAGGGAGCACAGATACGCAGTATTTT
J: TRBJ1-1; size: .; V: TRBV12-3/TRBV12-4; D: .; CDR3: CASTRGDTEAFF; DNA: TGTGCCAGCACCCGAGGCGACACTGAAGCTTTCTTT
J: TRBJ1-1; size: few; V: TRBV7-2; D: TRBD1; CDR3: CASSLQGARTEAFF; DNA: TGTGCCAGCAGCCTACAGGGGGCGCGCACTGAAGCTTTCTTT
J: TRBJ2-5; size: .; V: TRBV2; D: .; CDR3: CASSDGRLGGARETQYF; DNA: TGTGCCAGCAGTGACGGTCGGTTGGGGGGGGCCAGAGAGACCCAGTACTTC
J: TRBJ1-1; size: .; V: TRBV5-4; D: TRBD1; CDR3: CASSLEWTGGTEAFF; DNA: TGTGCCAGCAGCTTGGAATGGACAGGAGGAACTGAAGCTTTCTTT
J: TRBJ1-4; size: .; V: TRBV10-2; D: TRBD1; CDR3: CASGDSEKLFF; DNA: TGCGCCAGCGGGGACAGCGAAAAACTGTTTTTT
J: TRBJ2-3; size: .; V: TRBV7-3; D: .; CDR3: CASSLAIGAPTDTQYF; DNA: TGTGCCAGCAGCTTAGCAATAGGAGCCCCCACAGATACGCAGTATTTT
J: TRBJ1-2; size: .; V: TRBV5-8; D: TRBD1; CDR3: CASSPRGRVDYGYTF; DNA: TGTGCCAGCAGCCCCAGGGGGCGCGTGGACTATGGCTACACCTTC
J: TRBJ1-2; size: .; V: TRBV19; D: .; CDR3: CASSITGNYGYTF; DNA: TGTGCCAGTAGTATCACAGGGAACTATGGCTACACCTTC
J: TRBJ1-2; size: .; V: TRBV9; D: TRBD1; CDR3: CASSVRTGNYGYTF; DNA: TGTGCCAGCAGCGTAAGGACAGGAAATTATGGCTACACCTTC
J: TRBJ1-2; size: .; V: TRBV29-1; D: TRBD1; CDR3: CSVQGSYGYTF; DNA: TGCAGCGTACAGGGGAGCTATGGCTACACCTTC
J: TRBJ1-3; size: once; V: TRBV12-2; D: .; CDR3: CASRLQDSGNTIYF; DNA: TGTGCAAGTCGTCTACAGGACTCTGGAAACACCATATATTTT
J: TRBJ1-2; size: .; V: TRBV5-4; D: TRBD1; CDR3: CASSLADRGFYGYTF; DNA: TGTGCCAGCAGCTTGGCAGACAGGGGGTTCTATGGCTACACCTTC
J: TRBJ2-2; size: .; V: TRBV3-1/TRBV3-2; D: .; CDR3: CASSQFRTGELFF; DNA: TGTGCCAGCAGCCAATTCCGCACCGGGGAGCTGTTTTTT
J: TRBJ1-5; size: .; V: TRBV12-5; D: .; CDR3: CASAYSNQPQHF; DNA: TGTGCTAGTGCTTATAGCAATCAGCCCCAGCATTTT
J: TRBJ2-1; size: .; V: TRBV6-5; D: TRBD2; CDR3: CATRGGGANYNEQFF; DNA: TGTGCCACAAGGGGCGGGGGGGCCAACTACAATGAGCAGTTCTTC
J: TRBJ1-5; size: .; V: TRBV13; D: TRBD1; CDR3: CASSSDRANQPQHF; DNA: TGTGCCAGCAGCTCCGACAGGGCAAATCAGCCCCAGCATTTT
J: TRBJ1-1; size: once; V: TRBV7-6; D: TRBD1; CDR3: CASSFHDRENTEAFF; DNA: TGTGCCAGCAGCTTCCATGACAGGGAGAACACTGAAGCTTTCTTT
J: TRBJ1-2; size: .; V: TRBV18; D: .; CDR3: CASSQDRTRNYGYTF; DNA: TGTGCCAGCTCACAAGACAGGACTCGGAACTATGGCTACACCTTC
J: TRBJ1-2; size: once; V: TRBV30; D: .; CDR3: CAWNPTGFYGYTF; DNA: TGTGCCTGGAATCCTACAGGGTTCTATGGCTACACCTTC
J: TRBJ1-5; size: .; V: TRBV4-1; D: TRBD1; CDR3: CASSLSTGGGFQPQHF; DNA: TGCGCCAGCAGCCTAAGTACAGGGGGAGGATTTCAGCCCCAGCATTTT
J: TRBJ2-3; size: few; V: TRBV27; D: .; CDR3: CASSWSGTDTQYF; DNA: TGTGCCAGCAGTTGGAGCGGCACAGATACGCAGTATTTT
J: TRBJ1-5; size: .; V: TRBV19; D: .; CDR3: CASSIQAFTVSPSGQHF; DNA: TGTGCCAGTAGTATTCAGGCGTTCACCGTATCCCCAAGCGGTCAGCATTTT
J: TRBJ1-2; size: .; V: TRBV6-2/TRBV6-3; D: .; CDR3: CASSADSLYGYTF; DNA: TGTGCCAGCAGTGCCGACAGCCTCTATGGCTACACCTTC
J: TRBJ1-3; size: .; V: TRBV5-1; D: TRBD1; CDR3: CASSPGTAGNTIYF; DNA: TGCGCCAGCAGCCCAGGGACAGCTGGAAACACCATATATTTT
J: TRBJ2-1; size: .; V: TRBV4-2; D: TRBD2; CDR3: CASRGTSGYNEQFF; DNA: TGTGCCAGTAGGGGGACTAGCGGGTACAATGAGCAGTTCTTC
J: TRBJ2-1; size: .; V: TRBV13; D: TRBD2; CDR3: CASSSLGLAGAYNEQFF; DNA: TGTGCCAGCAGCTCCTTAGGACTAGCGGGGGCGTACAATGAGCAGTTCTTC
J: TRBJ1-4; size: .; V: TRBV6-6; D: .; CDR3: CASSQARHNNEKLFF; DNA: TGTGCCAGCAGTCAAGCCCGACACAATAATGAAAAACTGTTTTTT